Below, 23 T cell receptor beta chains from the same sample are listed, as sequenced in a study of blood T cell repertoires in COVID-19. Produced via immunoSEQ multiplex PCR; TCRdb's table is partial and in-frame only. Of about 190,000 clones listed, over 75% were seen once; the top ten hold 2.5% to 3.5%. The sample consisted of peripheral blood. The origin of the receptors is a woman at least 80 years old with active or convalescent COVID-19.

V usage is TRBV30 and J usage is TRBJ2-1; 7 bases map to TRBD2. The V and J ends lost 0 bases and 3 bases, in that order; junction bases with no gene match: 5. The germline V gene has CDR1 GTSNPN and CDR2 SVGIG (reference sequence). This CDR3 has 15 amino acids. The DNA of the CDR3 is TGTGCCTGGAGTGTAGGCAGCGGGGTCTACAATGAGCAGTTCTTC. Encoded protein: CAWSVGSGVYNEQFF.

This clone was seen more than once but under ten times. The chain is built from TRBV2 and TRBJ1-6; 9 bases are shared with TRBD1. CDR3 length: 15 residues. V trimming: 7 bases; J trimming: 7 bases; junction bases outside the gene matches: 8. Germline-derived CDR1 and CDR2 are SNHLY and FYNNEI. The CDR3 sequence: CASKLIQGANSPLHF. Here the CDR3 DNA reads TGTGCCAGCAAACTAATACAGGGGGCGAATTCACCCCTCCACTTT. Drawing the rest from reference TRBV2 and TRBJ1-6, the complete variable domain is EPEVTQTPSHQVTQMGQEVILRCVPISNHLYFYWYRQILGQKVEFLVSFYNNEISEKSEIFDDQFSVERPDGSNFTLKIRSTKLEDSAMYFCASKLIQGANSPLHFGNGTRLTVT.

The table lists this clone with a count of one. CDR3 nucleotide sequence: TGTGCCAGCAGCTTAGGGGCTGCAGTTGAAGCTTTCTTT. Translated, it gives CASSLGAAVEAFF. The genes are TRBV11-2 and TRBJ1-1, with D uncertain. Trimming removed 1 base from V and 7 bases from J, with 10 bases in between. The germline gives CDR1 SGHAT, CDR2 FQNNGV. CDR3 size: 13 residues.

The genes are TRBV11-2 and TRBJ1-5; 10 positions agree with TRBD1. In germline, CDR1 is SGHAT, CDR2 FQNNGV. CDR3 length: 18 residues. After removal of 7 bases from V and 1 base from J, the junction contained 13 bases not matched to a gene. CDR3 region: CASNPDKGQGWSNQPQHF. The CDR3 nucleotides are TGTGCCAGCAACCCTGATAAGGGACAGGGGTGGAGCAATCAGCCCCAGCATTTT.

V gene TRBV5-4 combines with J gene TRBJ1-1; 7 bases map to TRBD1. The CDR3 runs 14 residues. V was pared by 4 bases and J by 3 bases, with 6 bases of the junction left unmatched. CDR1 is SGHNT, CDR2 YYREEE, per germline (reference sequence). CDR3 protein: CASSDRVGDTEAFF. In DNA form, the CDR3 reads TGTGCCAGCAGCGACAGGGTAGGGGACACTGAAGCTTTCTTT.

The V and J genes are TRBV4-3 and TRBJ2-1; 10 nucleotides agree with TRBD2. J was trimmed by 7 bases and V by 2 bases; bases with no gene match: 11. This CDR3 comprises 17 residues. The germline V gene encodes CDR1 LGHNA and CDR2 YSLEER. The chain's CDR3 is CASSQSEGLAGVNEQFF. The CDR3 DNA sequence: TGCGCCAGCAGCCAATCCGAAGGCCTAGCGGGGGTAAATGAGCAGTTCTTC.

The CDR3 loop is CASRANGNTIYF. The CDR3 DNA is TGCGCCAGCAGAGCTAACGGAAACACCATATATTTT. The J gene is TRBJ1-3, the V gene TRBV5-1; D is unclear. The germline gives CDR1 SGHRS, CDR2 YFSETQ. This CDR3 is built from 12 residues. Trimming shortened V by 5 bases and J by 4 bases, and 7 bases separated the two germline ends. Supplemented by reference TRBV5-1 and TRBJ1-3, the full variable domain reads KAGVTQTPRYLIKTRGQQVTLSCSPISGHRSVSWYQQTPGQGLQFLFEYFSETQRNKGNFPGRFSGRQFSNSRSEMNVSTLELGDSALYLCASRANGNTIYFGEGSWLTVV.

V and J are TRBV19 and TRBJ2-1, with 16 bases fitting TRBD2. The CDR3 runs to 16 residues. Germline trimming cut 5 bases from V and 7 bases from J; bases unmatched to any gene: 5. Germline lookup yields CDR1 LNHDA and CDR2 SQIVND (reference sequence). DNA for the CDR3: TGTGCCAGTAGTGCGGGACTAGCGGGGGGGTTAAATGAGCAGTTCTTC. Amino acid sequence: CASSAGLAGGLNEQFF.

The CDR3 nucleotides read TGTGCCACCAGCAGAGGGAGGGGCGGGGACGAGCAGTACTTC. This sequence encodes CATSRGRGGDEQYF. The rearrangement joins TRBV15 to TRBJ2-7; D might be TRBD2 (6 bases). The germline gives CDR1 LNHNV, CDR2 YYDKDF (reference sequence). V lost 1 base and J 5 bases, leaving 12 bases between the germline ends. The CDR3 has 14 amino acids.

About this clone itself: Distinct nucleotide sequences in the sample also encode this CDR3. The chain couples TRBV28 to TRBJ1-2; a weak D match, TRBD1 (5 bases). The CDR3 is 12 residues long. The germline V and J ends were trimmed by 2 bases and 5 bases, with 6 bases remaining between them. The germline gives CDR1 MDHEN, CDR2 SYDVKM. Written as DNA, the CDR3 is TGTGCCAGCAGTTTAAGGGGATATGGCTACACCTTC. Translation gives CASSLRGYGYTF.

The chain employs TRBV3-1 (or the pseudogene TRBV3-2) and TRBJ1-6; 7 nucleotides line up with TRBD1. CDR1 LGHDT and CDR2 YNNKEL come from the germline V gene (reference sequence). The CDR3 is 15 residues long. V gave up 1 base and J gave up 7 bases; unmatched junction bases: 4. Written as DNA, the CDR3 is TGTGCCAGCAGCCAAGGGACAGGACTGAATTCACCCCTCCACTTT. Amino acids: CASSQGTGLNSPLHF.

There are a few counts of this clone. This rearrangement joins TRBV23-1 to TRBJ1-2; TRBD1 aligns across 9 bases. TRBV23-1 is placed among ORFs of uncertain function. The CDR3 runs 18 residues. V shed 2 bases and J 4 bases; nucleotides not matched to a gene: 14. CDR3 sequence reads: CASSQLNLSGQGCYGYTF. CDR3 coding DNA: TGCGCCAGCAGTCAACTTAACCTCTCGGGACAGGGCTGCTATGGCTACACCTTC.

J is TRBJ1-2 and V is TRBV7-9, with D possibly TRBD1 on 6 matching bases. Trimming took 9 bases from V and 4 from J, leaving 12 bases between them. From germline, CDR1 is SEHNR and CDR2 FQNEAQ (reference sequence). The CDR3 has 12 amino acids. CDR3 in amino acids: CASEQGSYGYTF. In nucleotides, the CDR3 is TGTGCCAGTGAACAGGGAAGCTATGGCTACACCTTC.

The table lists this clone with a few counts. The V and J genes are TRBV4-3 and TRBJ1-3; D may be TRBD1 (6 bases). The CDR3 runs 15 residues. Germline-derived CDR1 and CDR2 are LGHNA and YSLEER. V was shortened by 2 bases and J by 4 bases, with 12 bases between the two germline ends. Written as DNA, the CDR3 is TGCGCCAGCAGCCAACGGGGACAAGGCGGAAACACCATATATTTT. Its translation is CASSQRGQGGNTIYF.

The chain uses TRBV19 and TRBJ2-5; TRBD1 matches 11 bases. V lost 4 bases, J lost 2 bases, and 6 bases stayed unmatched. The CDR3 runs 16 residues. Germline V gives CDR1 LNHDA, CDR2 SQIVND (reference sequence). The CDR3 here is CASSRGTGGIQETQYF. The CDR3 DNA reads as TGTGCCAGTAGTAGAGGGACAGGGGGAATACAAGAGACCCAGTACTTC.

In this sample, this clone turned up many times. The V gene is TRBV4-3, the J gene TRBJ1-6; D might be TRBD1 (6 bases). V lost 0 bases and J lost 9, with 12 bases in between. Germline V CDR1 and CDR2: LGHNA, YSLEER. The CDR3 is made up of 15 amino acids. The CDR3 DNA reads as TGCGCCAGCAGCCAAGAACCTGGGGGCGGTTCACCCCTCCACTTT. Amino acids: CASSQEPGGGSPLHF.

The chain couples TRBV28 to TRBJ2-6; D is uncertain. CDR3 size: 16 residues. V was shortened by 2 bases and J by 0 bases, with 8 bases between the two germline ends. Per germline, CDR1 MDHEN and CDR2 SYDVKM. The CDR3 sequence is CASSLGLLSGANVLTF. CDR3 sequence (DNA): TGTGCCAGCAGTTTAGGGCTACTCTCTGGGGCCAACGTCCTGACTTTC. The full variable domain, rest sourced from reference TRBV28 and TRBJ2-6, is DVKVTQSSRYLVKRTGEKVFLECVQDMDHENMFWYRQDPGLGLRLIYFSYDVKMKEKGDIPEGYSVSREKKERFSLILESASTNQTSMYLCASSLGLLSGANVLTFGAGSRLTVL.

V gene TRBV19 combines with J gene TRBJ1-3, with no clear D. This CDR3 comprises 15 residues. Per germline, CDR1 LNHDA and CDR2 SQIVND (reference sequence). Trimming took off 1 base at V and 4 bases at J, with 11 bases between the two ends. DNA of the CDR3: TGTGCCAGTAGTATAGGAGCGTTGTTGGGAAACACCATATATTTT. Its translation is CASSIGALLGNTIYF.

This clone has just a few counts. This sequence joins TRBV5-5 and TRBJ1-6, with 11 bases identical to TRBD1. V was pared by 3 bases and J by 8 bases, with 1 base of the junction left unmatched. Looked up from germline, CDR1 is SGHKS and CDR2 is YYEKEE (reference sequence). The CDR3 runs 14 residues. The DNA of the CDR3 is TGTGCCAGCAGCTGGGGACAGGGGGATTCACCCCTCCACTTT. It specifies CASSWGQGDSPLHF.

V is TRBV2 and J is TRBJ1-2; 8 positions agree with TRBD1. The CDR3 has 13 amino acids. Germline CDR1 is SNHLY and CDR2 is FYNNEI. V gave up 8 bases and J gave up 7 bases; unmatched junction bases: 9. The CDR3 protein is CASPTGQGSGYTF. The CDR3 coding sequence is TGTGCCAGCCCAACAGGACAGGGCTCTGGCTACACCTTC.

The chain links TRBV7-3 to TRBJ2-7, with D possibly matching TRBD1 (5 bases). Germline CDR1 SGHTA, CDR2 FQGTGA. This CDR3 has 12 amino acids. Trimming pared 9 bases from V and 4 bases from J, leaving 13 bases between. CDR3 bases: TGTGCCAGATGTTTTAGGGGTTACGAGCAGTACTTC. This codes for CARCFRGYEQYF.

This chain links TRBV7-8 with TRBJ2-7, with 9 bases lining up with TRBD1. The CDR3 runs to 14 residues. In germline, CDR1 is SGHVS, CDR2 FQNEAQ. V gave up 5 bases and J gave up 4 bases; unmatched junction bases: 6. CDR3 in amino acids: CASSPRTGVYEQYF. The CDR3 DNA sequence: TGTGCCAGCAGCCCAAGGACAGGGGTTTACGAGCAGTACTTC. The variable domain in full, with the rest retrieved from reference TRBV7-8 and TRBJ2-7, is GAGVSQSPRYKVAKRGQDVALRCDPISGHVSLFWYQQALGQGPEFLTYFQNEAQLDKSGLPSDRFFAERPEGSVSTLKIQRTQQEDSAVYLCASSPRTGVYEQYFGPGTRLTVT.

The chain joins TRBV11-3 to TRBJ2-3, with 12 bases matching TRBD1. This CDR3 region has 16 residues. Germline-derived CDR1 and CDR2 are SGHNT and YENEEA. The V gene end was trimmed by 4 bases and the J gene end by 4 bases; junction bases not matched to a gene: 6. The CDR3 sequence is CASSSGDRGLADTQYF. CDR3 DNA: TGTGCCAGCAGCTCCGGGGACAGGGGGCTCGCAGATACGCAGTATTTT.